The clone carrying this T cell receptor (beta chain) was recorded a few times. Its antigen is unidentified. This entry is derived from a study of T-cell memory formation after mild COVID-19. Study context: For the most part, TCR clusters were specific to one donor.

MiXCR, applied by TCRdb to the 5' RACE reads, yields one record per CDR3 protein. Of roughly 120,000 distinct CDR3 sequences in the sample, approximately 16% were seen once. CDR1 MNHEY and CDR2 SVGAGI come from the germline V gene. The V end lost 3 bases, the J end lost 2 bases, and 14 bases lay between the germline ends. This CDR3 is built from 15 residues. General observations from the study: Some responding clones appeared in pre-infection memory, suggesting cross-reactive memory joined. Chiefly within CM and EM were the contracting CD4+ clones; CD8+ ones were within EMRA.

The sequence derives from an adult woman who had mild COVID-19 (a few samples of this study predate the infection). Cell type and time point are not known. V gene TRBV6-5 combines with J gene TRBJ2-7, with unresolved D. The specimen was PBMCs or a T cell subset sorted from them (not recorded which). CDR3 coding DNA: TGTGCCAGCAGTTATAAGGGCGCAAACCCCTACGAGCAGTACTTC. It encodes CASSYKGANPYEQYF.